The source of this TCR beta chain is a study of OX40 agonist ivuxolimab in advanced cancers. For context, the study as a whole: Ivuxolimab, which targeted the costimulatory receptor OX40 (CD134), was an agonistic, fully human IgG2 monoclonal antibody. Intravenous ivuxolimab was administered to patients every 2 weeks at six dose levels: 0.01, 0.1, 0.3, 1.5, 3 and 10 mg/kg. Among the roughly 52 dose-escalation patients, around 19 had hepatocellular carcinoma, 15 or so melanoma, 9 renal cell carcinoma and 9 head and neck cancer. A male proportion of about 79% and a mean age of about 60 years, ranging from about 23 to 79, were recorded for the dose-escalation cohort. Prior anti-PD-1, anti-PD-L1 or anti-CTLA-4 therapy was permitted, and checkpoint inhibitors had been received by less than 45% of dose-escalation patients. Partial responses were achieved by three dose-escalation patients, of whom one had hepatocellular carcinoma and two had cutaneous melanoma. Peripheral TCRbeta sequencing was intended to test whether TCR sequence diversity was altered and clonal T-cell expansion was caused by ivuxolimab. The paper covers the monotherapy dose-escalation part of the phase I ivuxolimab trial, which included N = 52 patients. Study-level results and caveats: Clonal expansion of both CD4+ and CD8+ blood T cells was observed from baseline to week 6 at doses 0.1 to 3.0 mg/kg. Low levels of normalized T-cell clonal expansion were also seen in some patients who did not respond. After ivuxolimab, expanded clones were on average more numerous among CD8+ T cells than among CD4+ T cells. Partial responders in the 0.1-3.0 mg/kg groups had among the lowest normalized peripheral clonal expansion, especially among CD8+ T cells. Antigen specificity was not determined for the clonally expanded peripheral T cells.

From V the trimming removes 4 bases and from J it removes 5 bases, while the gene matches leave 4 bases of the junction unaccounted for. The CDR3 runs 14 amino acids, cysteine and phenylalanine included. Only CDR3 DNA remains: 42 bases, in frame from the first base. The germline V gene supplies CDR1 MGHRA and CDR2 YSYEKL. Patients with a history of autoimmune disease or receiving systemic immunosuppression were excluded from the trial. Peripheral blood for TCR sequencing was collected from all dose cohorts at baseline, on cycle 4 day 1, and on cycle 7 day 1. The samples were drawn from a first-in-human, open-label, multicenter phase I dose-escalation trial of ivuxolimab. Adults with locally advanced or metastatic melanoma, renal cell, hepatocellular, or head and neck squamous cell carcinoma were enrolled in the trial. CD4+ and CD8+ T cells were sorted separately from peripheral blood before TCR sequencing.

Genomic DNA was isolated from the sorted cells so that the TCRbeta CDR3 region could be sequenced. The immunoSEQ Assay was used to sequence the TCRbeta CDR3 regions. Held by TCRdb, this immuneACCESS table contains in-frame sequences only and omits some clones. Under half of the omission traces to an unresolved V gene where checked; the cause of the rest is unknown. For this sample the table gives about 30,000 clones, of which 70% to 85% were detected only once. Less than 30% of the sample goes to the ten largest clones. Comment on this clone: The antigen it recognizes is unknown. Qualities for individual bases were not recorded, and no much larger clone is one base off.

The receptor was isolated from an adult with an advanced solid tumor such as melanoma, head and neck, liver or kidney cancer. This sequence uses TRBV4-1 and TRBJ1-5, and 8 bases in between align with TRBD1. Sequenced here: CD4+ or CD8+ T cells sorted from blood, sampled in a trial of the OX40 agonist ivuxolimab. In nucleotides, the sequence is TGCGCCAGCAGCCCCGGGACAGGTGATCAGCCCCAGCATTTT. Its translation is CASSPGTGDQPQHF.